This TCR beta chain emerged from a study of T cell responses to AZD1222 COVID-19 vaccine. Study-wide context: Researchers grouped second doses given at about 4 or about 12 weeks into one pool. Study-wide results and caveats: Most donors were white British, females outnumbered males, and clonal diversity was possibly underestimated. The study found vaccine-associated CD4 TCRs spanning spike, dominant at 160-218 and 743-854.

A remark on this clone: The antigen is not known.

TCRdb keeps only in-frame clones here, not all; method: immunoSEQ multiplex PCR. This sample yields about 160,000 clones, of which 70% to 90% are seen a single time; 4.5% to 6.5% belongs to the top ten. This TCR came from an adult in good health. The specimen was peripheral blood, collected on day 0 of AZD1222 vaccination.

The CDR3, as DNA: TGTGCCAGTAGGCCGGGACAGGTAAATCAGCCCCAGCATTTT. Translation: CASRPGQVNQPQHF. V is TRBV19 and J is TRBJ1-5; 8 bases map to TRBD1. Germline V gene lookup returns CDR1 LNHDA and CDR2 SQIVND (reference sequence). The CDR3 contains 14 residues. J gave up 4 bases and V 6 bases, and 5 bases lay outside the gene matches.